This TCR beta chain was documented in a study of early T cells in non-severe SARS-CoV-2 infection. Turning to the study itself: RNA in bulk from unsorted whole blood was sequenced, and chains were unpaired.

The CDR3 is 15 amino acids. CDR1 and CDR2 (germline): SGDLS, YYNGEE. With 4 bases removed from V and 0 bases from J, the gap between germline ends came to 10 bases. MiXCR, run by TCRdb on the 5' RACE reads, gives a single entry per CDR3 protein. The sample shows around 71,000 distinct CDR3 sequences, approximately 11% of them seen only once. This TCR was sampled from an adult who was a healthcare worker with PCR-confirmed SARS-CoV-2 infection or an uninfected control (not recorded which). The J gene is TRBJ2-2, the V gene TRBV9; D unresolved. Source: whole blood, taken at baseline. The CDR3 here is CASSFNTANTGELFF. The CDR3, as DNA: TGTGCCAGCAGCTTCAATACAGCGAACACCGGGGAGCTGTTTTTT.